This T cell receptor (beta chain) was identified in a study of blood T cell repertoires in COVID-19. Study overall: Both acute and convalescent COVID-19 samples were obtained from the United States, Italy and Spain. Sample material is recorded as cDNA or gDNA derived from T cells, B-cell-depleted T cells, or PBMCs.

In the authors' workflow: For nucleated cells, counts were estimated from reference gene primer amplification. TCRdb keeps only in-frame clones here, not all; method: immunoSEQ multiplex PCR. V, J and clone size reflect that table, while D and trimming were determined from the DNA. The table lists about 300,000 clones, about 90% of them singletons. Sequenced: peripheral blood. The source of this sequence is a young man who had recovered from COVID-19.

The CDR3 sequence: CASSIGAGETQYF. Written as DNA, the CDR3 is TGTGCCAGTAGTATAGGGGCTGGAGAGACCCAGTACTTC. V usage is TRBV19 and J usage is TRBJ2-5; D is uncertain. Germline assignment: CDR1 LNHDA and CDR2 SQIVND (reference sequence). The ends were cut back, 1 base at V and 4 bases at J, with 7 bases in the middle. The CDR3 covers 13 residues.